The clone carrying this TCR beta chain was counted only a few times. What it recognizes is unknown. The sample is drawn from a study of vaccination and CD4 T cells after COVID-19. Overall study: According to the study, participants were given two doses of BNT162b2 or mRNA-1273 vaccine. Cellular stimulation was performed using overlapping spike peptides derived from SARS-CoV-2, HCoV-NL63, HCoV-OC43 and HCoV-229E.

Looked up from germline, CDR1 is MNHNS and CDR2 is SASEGT. This CDR3 is built from 13 residues. The V and J ends lost 7 bases and 5 bases, in that order; junction bases with no gene match: 6. The treatment is: approximately nine-day PBMC culture with coronavirus spike peptide pools or control peptides (ViraFEST assay). The collection of CD4+ T cells from the unexposed donor took place before the COVID-19 pandemic (2011-2018). Cells received half-medium changes with fresh IL-2 medium on days 3 and 7. The Oncomine TCR Beta short-read assay sequenced DNA from cultured CD4+ T cells. Investigators obtained genomic DNA by extraction from cultured CD4+ T cells. A single record per CDR3 protein comes from TCRdb applying MiXCR to the PCR reads. The data hold some 10,000 distinct CDR3 sequences, with around 37% observed a single time.

V and J are TRBV6-1 and TRBJ2-7; 9 positions agree with TRBD1. Sequenced material: CD4+ T cells from blood, cultured in vitro. This clonotype originated in a human donor in good health. In nucleotides, the CDR3 is TGTGCCAGCACGAGGGACAGGGTCCACGAGCAGTACTTC. Encoded protein: CASTRDRVHEQYF.